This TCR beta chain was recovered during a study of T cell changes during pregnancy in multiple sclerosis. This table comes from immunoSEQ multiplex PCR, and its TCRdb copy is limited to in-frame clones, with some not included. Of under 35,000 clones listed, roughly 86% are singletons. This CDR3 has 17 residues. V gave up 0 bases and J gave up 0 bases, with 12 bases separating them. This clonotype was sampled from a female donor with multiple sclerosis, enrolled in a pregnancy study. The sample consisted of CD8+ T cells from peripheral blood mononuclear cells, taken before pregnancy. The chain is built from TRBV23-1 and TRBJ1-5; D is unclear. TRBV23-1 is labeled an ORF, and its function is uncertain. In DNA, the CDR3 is TGCGCCAGCAGTCAATCCATGGCGGGATATAGCAATCAGCCCCAGCATTTT. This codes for CASSQSMAGYSNQPQHF.